Each of the 9 T cell receptor beta chains below was sequenced from the same sample in a study of blood T cells in healthy people across ages. The second PCR ran roughly 6 to 11 cycles with a sample-barcoded 5' primer and J-beta primers. TCRdb fed the 5' RACE reads into MiXCR, producing one record per CDR3 protein. The data show hundreds of thousands of distinct CDR3 sequences, 56% seen once. The sequenced sample was blood. These receptors came from a man in his forties in good health.

The chain carries TRBV7-3 and TRBJ2-3; possible D gene TRBD2, 6 bases. This CDR3 is built from 16 residues. V was cut by 4 bases and J by 0 bases, with 14 bases left in between. Germline lookup yields CDR1 SGHTA and CDR2 FQGTGA. The CDR3 sequence: CASSWLLADSTDTQYF. Here the CDR3 DNA reads TGTGCCAGCAGCTGGCTATTAGCGGACAGCACAGATACGCAGTATTTT.

In its sample, this clonotype was seen a few times. The J gene is TRBJ1-2, the V gene TRBV7-2; maybe TRBD1 (5 bases). Germline lookup yields CDR1 SGHTA and CDR2 FQGNSA. The length of the CDR3 is 14 residues. Trimming took off 1 base at V and 8 bases at J, with 14 bases between the two ends. The CDR3 nucleotides read TGTGCCAGCAGCTTAGGAACGGGGGTGAGAGGCTACACCTTC. This sequence encodes CASSLGTGVRGYTF.

This clonotype was seen at least ten times. The rearrangement links TRBV20-1 to TRBJ1-6; D not resolved. From germline, CDR1 is DFQATT and CDR2 SNEGSKA (reference sequence). The CDR3 covers 12 residues. The germline V and J ends were trimmed by 1 base and 9 bases, with 7 bases remaining between them. The CDR3 nucleotides are TGCAGTGCTAGAGGTGGAAGTTCACCCCTCCACTTT. Amino acid sequence: CSARGGSSPLHF.

This clonotype has only a few counts. The chain carries TRBV20-1 and TRBJ2-5, with 7 bases that match TRBD2. The CDR3 sequence is 14 residues long. V lost 4 bases, J lost 4 bases, and 9 bases stayed unmatched. Germline CDR1 is DFQATT and CDR2 is SNEGSKA (reference sequence). The CDR3 region has the DNA TGCAGTGCTACGTTGGGGGGGACTGGAGAGACCCAGTACTTC. It encodes CSATLGGTGETQYF.

Only one count was recorded for this clonotype. The chain couples TRBV24-1 to TRBJ2-1; D gene unclear. The germline V gene encodes CDR1 KGHDR and CDR2 SFDVKD. This CDR3 has 12 residues. Trimming cost V 1 base and J 8 bases, with 5 bases left between them. The CDR3 region is CATSDFADEQFF. The CDR3 DNA sequence: TGTGCCACCAGTGATTTTGCGGATGAGCAGTTCTTC.

The chain's CDR3 is CASRVAGDLNEQFF. Written as DNA, the CDR3 is TGTGCCAGCAGGGTAGCGGGGGACCTCAATGAGCAGTTCTTC. The chain links TRBV28 to TRBJ2-1, with 9 bases identical to TRBD2. The ends lost 6 bases at V and 6 bases at J; junction bases unmatched: 6. The CDR3 is 14 residues long. The germline V gene has CDR1 MDHEN and CDR2 SYDVKM.

The CDR3: CASSLAGRTSVNEQYF. The CDR3 nucleotides are TGTGCCAGCAGCTTAGCCGGCCGGACTAGCGTTAACGAGCAGTACTTC. The chain employs TRBV7-2 and TRBJ2-5; 9 bases match TRBD2. The DNA end is a closer match to TRBJ2-7, so the J assignment may be wrong. CDR1 and CDR2 (germline): SGHTA, FQGNSA. The CDR3 sequence is 16 residues long.

There are many counts of this clonotype. This sequence joins TRBV5-1 and TRBJ2-7; D is unclear. The CDR3 extends over 16 amino acids. CDR1 is SGHRS, CDR2 YFSETQ, per germline. Trimming left V 0 bases short and J 3 bases short, with 16 bases between. CDR3 residues: CASSLAPQEMGYEQYF. The CDR3 DNA is TGCGCCAGCAGCTTGGCTCCCCAGGAAATGGGCTACGAGCAGTACTTC. The variable domain in full, with the rest retrieved from reference TRBV5-1 and TRBJ2-7, is KAGVTQTPRYLIKTRGQQVTLSCSPISGHRSVSWYQQTPGQGLQFLFEYFSETQRNKGNFPGRFSGRQFSNSRSEMNVSTLELGDSALYLCASSLAPQEMGYEQYFGPGTRLTVT.

The CDR3, as DNA: TGCAGTGCTCCGGGGGACTATGAGGAGACCCAGTACTTC. Amino acids: CSAPGDYEETQYF. The chain carries TRBV20-1 and TRBJ2-7; TRBD2 matches 7 bases. The J call may not be correct, given that the DNA end is closer to TRBJ2-5. Germline-derived CDR1 and CDR2 are DFQATT and SNEGSKA (reference sequence). This CDR3 region has 13 residues.